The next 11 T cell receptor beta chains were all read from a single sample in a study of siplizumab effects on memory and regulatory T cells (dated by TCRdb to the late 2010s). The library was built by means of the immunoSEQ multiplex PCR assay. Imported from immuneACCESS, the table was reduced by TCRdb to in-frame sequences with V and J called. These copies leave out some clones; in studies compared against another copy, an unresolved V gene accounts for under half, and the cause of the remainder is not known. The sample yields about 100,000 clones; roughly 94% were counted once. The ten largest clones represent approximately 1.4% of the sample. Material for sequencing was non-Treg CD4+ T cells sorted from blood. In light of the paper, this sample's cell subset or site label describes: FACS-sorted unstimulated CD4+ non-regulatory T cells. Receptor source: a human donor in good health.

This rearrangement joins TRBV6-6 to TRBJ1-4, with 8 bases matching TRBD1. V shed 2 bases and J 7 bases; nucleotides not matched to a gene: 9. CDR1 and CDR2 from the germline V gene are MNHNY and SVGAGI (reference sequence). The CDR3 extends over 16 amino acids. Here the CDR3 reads CASSYTPKTGVEKLFF. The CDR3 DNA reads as TGTGCCAGCAGTTACACCCCTAAGACAGGGGTTGAAAAACTGTTTTTT.

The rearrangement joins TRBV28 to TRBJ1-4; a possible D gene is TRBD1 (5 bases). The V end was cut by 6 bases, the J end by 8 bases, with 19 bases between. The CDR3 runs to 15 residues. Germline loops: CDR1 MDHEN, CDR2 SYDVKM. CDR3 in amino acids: CASRRTGTRGEKLFF. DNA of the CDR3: TGTGCCAGCAGGCGTACGGGGACTCGGGGGGAAAAACTGTTTTTT.

The CDR3 DNA is TGTGCCACCAGCAGACATAGACAGGGGGGAGGAGAGACCCAGTACTTC. It translates to CATSRHRQGGGETQYF. This rearrangement joins TRBV15 to TRBJ2-5; the match to TRBD1 covers 9 bases. There are 16 residues in the CDR3. Per the germline V gene, CDR1 is LNHNV and CDR2 is YYDKDF (reference sequence). The V gene end was trimmed by 2 bases and the J gene end by 4 bases; junction bases not matched to a gene: 8.

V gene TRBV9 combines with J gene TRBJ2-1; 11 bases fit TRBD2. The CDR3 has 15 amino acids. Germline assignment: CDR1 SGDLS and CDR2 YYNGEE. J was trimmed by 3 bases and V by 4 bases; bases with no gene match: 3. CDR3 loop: CASSPLAGGYNEQFF. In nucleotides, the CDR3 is TGTGCCAGCAGCCCCCTAGCGGGAGGCTACAATGAGCAGTTCTTC.

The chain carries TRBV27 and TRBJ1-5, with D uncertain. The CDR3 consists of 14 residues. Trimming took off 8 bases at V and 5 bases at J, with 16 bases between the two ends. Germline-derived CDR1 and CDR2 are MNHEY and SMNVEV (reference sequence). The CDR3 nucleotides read TGTGCCAGCTCCCGCAGGTCCGGCGATCAGCCCCAGCATTTT. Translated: CASSRRSGDQPQHF.

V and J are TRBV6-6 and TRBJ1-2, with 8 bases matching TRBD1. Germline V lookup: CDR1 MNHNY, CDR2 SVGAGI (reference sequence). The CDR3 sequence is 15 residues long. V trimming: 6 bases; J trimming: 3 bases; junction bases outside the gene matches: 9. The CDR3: CASSQLQGDHYGYTF. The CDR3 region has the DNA TGTGCCAGCAGCCAGCTACAGGGGGACCACTATGGCTACACCTTC.

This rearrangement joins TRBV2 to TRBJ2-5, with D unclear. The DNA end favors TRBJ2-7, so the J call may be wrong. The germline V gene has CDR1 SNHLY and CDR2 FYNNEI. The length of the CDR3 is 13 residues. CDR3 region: CASSYVLDYEQYF. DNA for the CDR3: TGTGCCAGCAGTTATGTACTGGACTACGAGCAGTACTTC.

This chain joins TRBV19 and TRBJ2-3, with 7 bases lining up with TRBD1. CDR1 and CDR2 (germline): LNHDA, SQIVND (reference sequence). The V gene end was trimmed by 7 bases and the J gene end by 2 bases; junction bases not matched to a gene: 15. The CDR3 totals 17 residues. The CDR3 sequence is CASTLVGSGQLTDTQYF. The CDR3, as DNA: TGTGCCAGTACCCTAGTCGGGTCGGGACAGCTCACAGATACGCAGTATTTT.

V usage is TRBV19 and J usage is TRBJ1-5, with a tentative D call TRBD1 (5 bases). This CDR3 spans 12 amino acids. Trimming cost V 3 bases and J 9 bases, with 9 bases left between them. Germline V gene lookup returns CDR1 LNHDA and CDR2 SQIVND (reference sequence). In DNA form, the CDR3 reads TGTGCCAGTAGTATGGGAGGGGCGCCCCAGCATTTT. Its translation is CASSMGGAPQHF.

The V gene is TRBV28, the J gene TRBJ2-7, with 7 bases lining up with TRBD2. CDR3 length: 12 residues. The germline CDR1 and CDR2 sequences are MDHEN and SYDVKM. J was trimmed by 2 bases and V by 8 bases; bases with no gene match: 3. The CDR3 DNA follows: TGTGCCAGCCGGGGGGACCCCTACGAGCAGTACTTC. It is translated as CASRGDPYEQYF.

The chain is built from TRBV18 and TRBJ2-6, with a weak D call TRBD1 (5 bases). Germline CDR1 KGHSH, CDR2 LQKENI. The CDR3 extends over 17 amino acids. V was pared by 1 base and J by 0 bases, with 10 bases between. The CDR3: CASSPLDSNSGANVLTF. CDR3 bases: TGTGCCAGCTCACCACTCGACAGCAACTCTGGGGCCAACGTCCTGACTTTC.